These 14 T cell receptor beta chains came from one sample sequenced in a study of blood T cell repertoires in COVID-19 (dated by TCRdb to the early 2020s). Libraries were constructed by the immunoSEQ multiplex PCR assay. This immuneACCESS table, as held by TCRdb, lists in-frame sequences with V and J called but not all clones. Of the missing ones, under half trace to an unresolved V gene in checked studies; the others have no known cause. Here the sample has about 210,000 clones; around four fifths occur a single time. The ten top clones hold 8.2% of the sample. Sequenced sample: peripheral blood. The receptors here all came from a woman between 45 and 60 years old with acute or convalescent COVID-19.

A remark on this clone: The sample has other DNA sequences that encode this CDR3 too. J is TRBJ1-5 and V is TRBV28; maybe TRBD1 (5 bases). The CDR3 spans 13 residues. Germline V gene lookup returns CDR1 MDHEN and CDR2 SYDVKM. V was trimmed by 3 bases and J by 4 bases, leaving 7 bases between them. As DNA, the CDR3 is TGTGCCAGCAGTTTCGGGGGAAATCAGCCCCAGCATTTT. Translation: CASSFGGNQPQHF.

The chain recombines TRBV24-1 with TRBJ2-5; D is perhaps TRBD1 (6 bases). Trimming shortened V by 3 bases and J by 5 bases, and 9 bases separated the two germline ends. The CDR3 length is 13 residues. Germline values: CDR1 KGHDR, CDR2 SFDVKD. In nucleotides, the CDR3 is TGTGCCACCAGTGATGGGGGCTCGGAGACCCAGTACTTC. This translates into CATSDGGSETQYF.

The CDR3 loop reads CASHASSGLTYEQYF. DNA for the CDR3: TGCGCCTCCCACGCCTCTAGCGGATTAACCTACGAGCAGTACTTC. V and J are TRBV10-1 and TRBJ2-7; 7 bases match TRBD2. Per germline, CDR1 WNHNN and CDR2 SYGVQD (reference sequence). V gave up 11 bases and J gave up 2 bases; unmatched junction bases: 15. The CDR3 length is 15 residues.

The chain carries TRBV5-1 and TRBJ2-1; 7 bases match TRBD2. The V gene end was trimmed by 0 bases and the J gene end by 4 bases; junction bases not matched to a gene: 7. This CDR3 spans 16 amino acids. Germline V lookup: CDR1 SGHRS, CDR2 YFSETQ. The CDR3 sequence is CASSLGGGGPYNEQFF. CDR3 nucleotide sequence: TGCGCCAGCAGCTTGGGGGGGGGAGGGCCGTACAATGAGCAGTTCTTC.

As for this clone: The sample has other DNA sequences that encode this CDR3 too. J is TRBJ1-2 and V is TRBV12-3 or TRBV12-4, with a weak D call TRBD1 (5 bases). This CDR3 region has 12 residues. Trimming took 3 bases from V and 4 from J, leaving 6 bases between them. CDR3 residues: CASSFDSYGYTF. The CDR3 DNA is TGTGCCAGCAGTTTTGACAGCTATGGCTACACCTTC.

The gene calls are TRBV19 and TRBJ1-4; 9 bases agree with TRBD1. Trimming at V came to 5 bases and at J to 4 bases, leaving 14 bases not matched to a gene. The CDR3 length is 18 residues. Germline V lookup: CDR1 LNHDA, CDR2 SQIVND (reference sequence). The CDR3 is CASSPTAGTGSGNEKLFF. CDR3 bases: TGTGCCAGTAGTCCTACCGCCGGGACAGGGAGCGGTAATGAAAAACTGTTTTTT.

This sequence joins TRBV5-4 and TRBJ2-7; D perhaps matches TRBD2 (6 bases). This CDR3 is 14 amino acids long. V was pared by 4 bases and J by 3 bases, with 14 bases between. Germline CDR1 reads SGHNT; CDR2 reads YYREEE (reference sequence). CDR3 DNA sequence: TGTGCCAGCAGCGAAGACGGGAGTCGCTACGAGCAGTACTTC. It yields the protein CASSEDGSRYEQYF.

V gene TRBV5-6 combines with J gene TRBJ2-7, with 7 bases aligning to TRBD2. V lost 2 bases and J lost 4; bases outside the gene matches: 6. The CDR3 consists of 14 residues. Germline CDR1 and CDR2: SGHDT and YYEEEE. CDR3 nucleotide sequence: TGTGCCAGCAGCTTCCTCCGGGGAGGGTACGAGCAGTACTTC. Its translation is CASSFLRGGYEQYF.

The J gene is TRBJ2-7, the V gene TRBV7-9; 10 nucleotides align to TRBD1. The germline gives CDR1 SEHNR, CDR2 FQNEAQ (reference sequence). Trimming took 5 bases from V and 5 from J; bases not matched to a gene: 9. The CDR3 is 15 residues long. The CDR3 bases are TGTGCCAGCAGCGAGCTCTCGGGACAGGGGAACGAGCAGTACTTC. It encodes CASSELSGQGNEQYF.

The chain has TRBV19 and TRBJ2-1, with D unclear. CDR1 and CDR2 from the germline V gene are LNHDA and SQIVND (reference sequence). The CDR3 covers 16 residues. The V gene lost 0 bases and the J gene lost 9 bases, with 18 bases spanning the gap. CDR3 bases: TGTGCCAGTAGTATAGACGGCTCCCTAGTTGTTAGTGAGCAGTTCTTC. Its translation is CASSIDGSLVVSEQFF. The whole variable domain, remainder taken from reference TRBV19 and TRBJ2-1, is DGGITQSPKYLFRKEGQNVTLSCEQNLNHDAMYWYRQDPGQGLRLIYYSQIVNDFQKGDIAEGYSVSREKKESFPLTVTSAQKNPTAFYLCASSIDGSLVVSEQFFGPGTRLTVL.

The genes are TRBV4-1 and TRBJ2-7; TRBD2 is a possible D gene (6 bases). The CDR3 spans 17 residues. CDR1 is MGHRA, CDR2 YSYEKL, per germline. V lost 3 bases, J lost 3 bases, and 21 bases lay in between. The CDR3 nucleotides are TGCGCCAGCAGCCACATCGTGCCGCGGGACGGACACTACGAGCAGTACTTC. Protein product: CASSHIVPRDGHYEQYF.

V gene TRBV5-6 combines with J gene TRBJ2-1; 11 nucleotides match TRBD2. From germline, CDR1 is SGHDT and CDR2 YYEEEE. This CDR3 has 16 residues. After removal of 9 bases from V and 8 bases from J, the junction contained 16 bases not matched to a gene. In nucleotides, the CDR3 is TGTGCCACCACTAGCGGGAGCAGTAACCCGCGGGATGAGCAGTTCTTC. As protein: CATTSGSSNPRDEQFF.

The V gene is TRBV5-1, the J gene TRBJ1-1, with 11 bases aligning to TRBD1. Germline lookup yields CDR1 SGHRS and CDR2 YFSETQ. This CDR3 has 13 amino acids. V shed 3 bases and J 8 bases; nucleotides not matched to a gene: 3. The CDR3 protein is CASSWTGGREAFF. The CDR3 DNA reads TGCGCCAGCAGCTGGACAGGGGGCAGGGAAGCTTTCTTT.

The rearrangement links TRBV18 to TRBJ1-1, with TRBD1 matching 10 bases. The CDR3 consists of 16 residues. Trimming cost V 2 bases and J 4 bases; bases outside gene matches: 7. CDR1 and CDR2 (germline): KGHSH, LQKENI. The CDR3: CASSPVRQGARTEAFF. Written as DNA, the CDR3 is TGTGCCAGCTCACCAGTTCGACAGGGGGCGCGCACTGAAGCTTTCTTT.